This T cell receptor beta chain was sequenced during a study of T cells in Graves' hyperthyroidism and ophthalmopathy. Germline V gene lookup returns CDR1 MNHNS and CDR2 SASEGT. The CDR3 is 17 amino acids. V lost 6 bases, J lost 13 bases, and 23 bases stayed unmatched. Using RNA transcripts as the source, TCR beta CDR3 regions were amplified. TCR CDR3 regions were first amplified by RT-PCR with HTBI primers. TCRdb fed the multiplex PCR reads into MiXCR, producing one record per CDR3 protein. Counted here are approximately 330,000 distinct CDR3 sequences, roughly a fifth occurring once; the ten biggest clones make up less than 65%.

Sequenced input: blood. This rearrangement joins TRBV6-1 to TRBJ1-4, with 7 bases aligning to TRBD1. This sequence originates from a woman in her forties or fifties with Graves' hyperthyroidism. CDR3 sequence: CASSLTVGGQLNDRLFF. The CDR3 DNA reads as TGTGCCAGCAGCCTTACAGTGGGGGGACAGCTTAATGATCGACTGTTTTTT.